The rows below give T cell receptor beta chains drawn from one sample of a study of blood T cell repertoires in COVID-19. The protocol was immunoSEQ multiplex PCR, while the TCRdb copy is restricted to in-frame clones and leaves out a portion. The table shows roughly 26,000 clones, with roughly 66% occurring only once. Sequenced: peripheral blood. These receptor sequences come from a man aged 55 to 69 with active or convalescent COVID-19. CDR3s include the opening cysteine and the closing phenylalanine or tryptophan. Clone sizes are given selectively: once, few, many, or a class where the clone is expanded.

-	16	TRBV3-1/TRBV3-2	TRBJ2-5	CASSPGTSGRSETQYF
-	12	TRBV5-1	TRBJ2-5	CASRVAQETQYF
few	15	TRBV11-2	TRBJ2-5	CASSLTSGPQETQYF
-	14	TRBV7-9	TRBJ1-3	CASRRVSGGNTIYF
few	14	TRBV7-9	TRBJ2-5	CASSLDRPKETQYF
-	15	TRBV6-4	TRBJ2-3	CASSEERGSTDTQYF
-	14	TRBV7-8	TRBJ2-5	CASSQAAGAKTQYF
few	15	TRBV21-1	TRBJ2-5	CASRGARGVQETQYF
-	13	TRBV6-5	TRBJ2-3	CASSTGTTDTQYF
few	16	TRBV28	TRBJ1-2	CASSLGSGQAIYGYTF
-	10	TRBV7-2	TRBJ1-2	CASSSVGYTF